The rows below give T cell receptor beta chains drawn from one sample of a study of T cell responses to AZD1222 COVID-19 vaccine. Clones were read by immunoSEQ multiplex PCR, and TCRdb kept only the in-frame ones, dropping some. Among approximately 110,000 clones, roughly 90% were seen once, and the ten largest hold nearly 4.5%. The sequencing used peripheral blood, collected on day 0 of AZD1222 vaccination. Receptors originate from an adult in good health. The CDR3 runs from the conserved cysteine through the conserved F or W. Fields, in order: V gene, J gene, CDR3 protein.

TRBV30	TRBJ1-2	CAWSHTPDYGGYTF
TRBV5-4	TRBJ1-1	CASTHRAAQGTEAFF
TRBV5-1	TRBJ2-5	CASSLAGGGETQYF
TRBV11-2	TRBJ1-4	CASSLVGGGSEKLFF
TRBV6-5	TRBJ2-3	CASSYSLAGGDTQYF
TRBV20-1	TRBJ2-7	CSARASYEQYF
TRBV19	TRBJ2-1	CASSFGTFYNEQFF
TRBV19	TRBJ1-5	CASSGGNQPQHF
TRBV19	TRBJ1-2	CAIGEGYGYTF
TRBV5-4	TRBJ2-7	CASSLAIGGASSYEQYF
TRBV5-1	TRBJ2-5	CASSLGLARGETQYF
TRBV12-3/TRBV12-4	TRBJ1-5	CASKDGFRQPQHF
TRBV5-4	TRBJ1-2	CASSLAGGDRAYGYTF
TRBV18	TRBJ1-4	CASSDPTGLNEKLFF
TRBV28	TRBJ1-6	CASRRGGAHSPLHF
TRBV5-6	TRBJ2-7	CASSLPPRGGAYEQYF
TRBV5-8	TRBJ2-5	CASSPGRRIQETQYF
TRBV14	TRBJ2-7	CASSTGTLGSYEQYF
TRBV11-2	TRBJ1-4	CASSLTGRRGQGGEKLFF
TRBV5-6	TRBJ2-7	CASSRGRLTYEQYF
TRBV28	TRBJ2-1	CASRRLAWNEQFF
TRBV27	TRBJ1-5	CASSPRGGPVQPQHF
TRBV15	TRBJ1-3	CATSRDRRGRGNTIYF
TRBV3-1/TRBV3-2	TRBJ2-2	CASSPRRAGSGELFF
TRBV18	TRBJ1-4	CASSTRQAATNEKLFF
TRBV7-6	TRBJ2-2	CASSLAPRGGTGELFF
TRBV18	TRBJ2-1	CASSLMASGGYNEQFF
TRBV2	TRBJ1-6	CASSAGQGGSPLHF
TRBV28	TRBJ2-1	CASSSYFRDRGSYNEQFF
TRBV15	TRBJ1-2	CATSRDYQGSGYTF
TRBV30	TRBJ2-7	CAWSGGAFSYEQYF
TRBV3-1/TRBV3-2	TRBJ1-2	CASSQVGDFYGYTF
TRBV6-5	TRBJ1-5	CASSPTGQQPQHF
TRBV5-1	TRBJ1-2	CASSLAGEGYTF
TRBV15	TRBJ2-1	CATSTEGAVYNEQFF
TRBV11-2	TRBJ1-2	CASSFLTGDYGYTF